This TCR beta chain was retrieved from a study of blood T cells in healthy people across ages. Through a sample-barcoded 5' primer and a J-beta primer mix, a second PCR was run for roughly 7 to 11 cycles. TCRdb recomputed calls from the 5' RACE reads with MiXCR, one row per CDR3 protein. The sample holds about 1.7 million distinct CDR3 sequences, about 30% seen once. This CDR3 has 17 residues. The V end lost 3 bases, the J end lost 5 bases, and 20 bases lay between the germline ends. Germline-derived CDR1 and CDR2 are MDHEN and SYDVKM. This clonotype was detected only a few times. The sequence came from a woman aged 30 to 39 in good health. The chain employs TRBV28 and TRBJ2-1; D could derive from TRBD1 or TRBD2 (5 bases each). The sample was blood. The DNA of the CDR3 is TGTGCCAGCAGTTTTTCAGGGTTGAGGGGAACAAACAATGAGCAGTTCTTC. Protein: CASSFSGLRGTNNEQFF. Based on the CDR3 plus reference TRBV28 and TRBJ2-1, the full variable domain is DVKVTQSSRYLVKRTGEKVFLECVQDMDHENMFWYRQDPGLGLRLIYFSYDVKMKEKGDIPEGYSVSREKKERFSLILESASTNQTSMYLCASSFSGLRGTNNEQFFGPGTRLTVL.